One and the same sample provided the 2 T cell receptor beta chains below, sequenced in a study of cytomegalovirus exposure and HLA in healthy donors. 13 Jbeta primers and 60 Vbeta primers were used for the PCR. This table comes from immunoSEQ multiplex PCR, and its TCRdb copy is limited to in-frame clones, with some not included. The repertoire consists of roughly 130,000 clones, with 75% to 90% occurring once and the leading ten covering more than 2.5%. The specimen sequenced was PBMCs. These receptors were obtained from a male donor in good health and CMV-seronegative.

The CDR3 reads CAWALSYEQYF. The CDR3 region has the DNA TGTGCCTGGGCCCTATCCTACGAGCAGTACTTC. The chain recombines TRBV30 with TRBJ2-7; D gene ambiguous. CDR3 length: 11 residues. Germline V gives CDR1 GTSNPN, CDR2 SVGIG (reference sequence). V lost 5 bases to trimming and J lost 1 base, with 6 bases between them.

The chain is built from TRBV4-1 and TRBJ1-1; perhaps TRBD1 as D (5 bases). V shed 1 base and J shed 6 bases, with 12 bases lying between them. This CDR3 spans 14 amino acids. Germline V gene data show CDR1 as MGHRA and CDR2 as YSYEKL. The CDR3 DNA sequence: TGCGCCAGCAGCCAAGGAACAGGTACTGCTGAAGCTTTCTTT. It yields the protein CASSQGTGTAEAFF.